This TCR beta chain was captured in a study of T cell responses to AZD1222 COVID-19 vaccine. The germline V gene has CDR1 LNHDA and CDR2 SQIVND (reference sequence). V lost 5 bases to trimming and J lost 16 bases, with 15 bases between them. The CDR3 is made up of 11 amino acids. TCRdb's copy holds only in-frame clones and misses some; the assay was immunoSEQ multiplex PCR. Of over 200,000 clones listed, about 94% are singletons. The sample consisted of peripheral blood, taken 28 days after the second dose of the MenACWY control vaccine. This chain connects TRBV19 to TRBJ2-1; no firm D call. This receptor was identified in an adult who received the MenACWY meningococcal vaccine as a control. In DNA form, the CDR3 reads TGTGCCAGTAGTGACGCCCAGGAGAGATTCTTC. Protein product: CASSDAQERFF.